A single sample is the source of the 23 T cell receptor beta chains below, sequenced in a study of Ad26.COV2.S vaccination and SARS-CoV-2 variants. The table came from immunoSEQ multiplex PCR; TCRdb's copy has only in-frame clones and leaves some out. Of 380,000 or so clones listed, around 90% are singletons. Treatment here: 15 to 20 received Ad26.COV2.S at low or high dose, single or two shots; a few received placebo; per-sample allocation not given. Repertoires come from day 63 after the first vaccine or placebo injection. The sample here was peripheral blood, taken in a trial of Ad26.COV2.S vaccine versus placebo. These receptors originate from a person aged 18-60 years who received the Ad26.COV2.S COVID-19 vaccine or a placebo.

The V gene is TRBV5-1, the J gene TRBJ2-1; 9 bases agree with TRBD2. The CDR3 extends over 15 amino acids. The V gene end was trimmed by 2 bases and the J gene end by 9 bases; junction bases not matched to a gene: 9. Germline V gene lookup returns CDR1 SGHRS and CDR2 YFSETQ. CDR3 region: CASSLAGGLNVEQFF. CDR3 DNA sequence: TGCGCCAGCAGCTTAGCGGGGGGCCTTAATGTTGAGCAGTTCTTC.

In its sample, this clone was seen once. Written as DNA, the CDR3 is TGTGCCAGCAGCCTCGAATTGGCAGGGGGATACAATCAGCCCCAGCATTTT. This gives the protein CASSLELAGGYNQPQHF. The chain recombines TRBV4-2 with TRBJ1-5; 7 bases match TRBD1. The CDR3 runs 17 residues. CDR1 is LGHNA and CDR2 is YNFKEQ in the germline V gene. Trimming took 4 bases from V and 3 from J; bases not matched to a gene: 12.

The V call is TRBV24-1, the J call TRBJ2-1; TRBD1 or TRBD2 may be the D gene (5 bases each). V was trimmed by 3 bases and J by 5 bases, leaving 16 bases between them. The CDR3 runs to 16 residues. Germline CDR1 KGHDR, CDR2 SFDVKD. In DNA form, the CDR3 reads TGTGCCACCAGTGATCCCACCCCGGGGCAGAACAATGAGCAGTTCTTC. This gives the protein CATSDPTPGQNNEQFF.

CDR3 protein: CASSQGRENSPLHF. CDR3 DNA sequence: TGTGCCAGCAGCCAAGGCAGGGAGAATTCACCCCTCCACTTT. The gene calls are TRBV3-1 (or the pseudogene TRBV3-2) and TRBJ1-6, with a weak D call TRBD1 (5 bases). Germline CDR1 is LGHDT and CDR2 is YNNKEL (reference sequence). The CDR3 sequence is 14 residues long. Trimming shortened V by 1 base and J by 7 bases, and 8 bases separated the two germline ends.

V usage is TRBV7-9 and J usage is TRBJ1-2; D is unresolved. Per germline, CDR1 SEHNR and CDR2 FQNEAQ (reference sequence). The V gene lost 5 bases and the J gene lost 3 bases, with 16 bases spanning the gap. The CDR3 loop spans 15 amino acids. CDR3 loop: CASSPMRRDHYGYTF. CDR3 sequence (DNA): TGTGCCAGCAGCCCGATGCGAAGGGATCACTATGGCTACACCTTC.

This clone was seen at least ten times. The chain recombines TRBV4-1 with TRBJ1-2; 10 bases line up with TRBD1. The CDR3 covers 14 residues. Germline CDR1 and CDR2: MGHRA and YSYEKL. V lost 4 bases to trimming and J lost 2 bases; unmatched junction nucleotides: 1. The CDR3 loop reads CASSLGQGNYGYTF. In nucleotides, the CDR3 is TGCGCCAGCAGCCTGGGACAGGGGAACTATGGCTACACCTTC.

The chain couples TRBV30 to TRBJ2-1; D might be TRBD1 or TRBD2, each matching 6 bases. Per germline, CDR1 GTSNPN and CDR2 SVGIG (reference sequence). V lost 4 bases, J lost 4 bases, and 20 bases lay in between. The CDR3 covers 16 residues. CDR3 DNA sequence: TGTGCCTGGACCCTCCGGGGGCCTGCCCTTTACAATGAGCAGTTCTTC. As protein: CAWTLRGPALYNEQFF.

V gene TRBV10-2 combines with J gene TRBJ1-1, with D possibly being TRBD1 (6 bases). The CDR3 is 12 amino acids. V lost 10 bases and J 1 base, leaving 10 bases between the germline ends. The V gene's germline CDR1 is WSHSY and CDR2 SAAADI. CDR3 loop: CATKQGNTEAFF. CDR3 in DNA: TGCGCCACAAAACAGGGGAACACTGAAGCTTTCTTT.

The chain has TRBV6-5 and TRBJ2-5; weak D call: TRBD2 (7 bases). V lost 2 bases to trimming and J lost 6 bases, with 13 bases between them. This CDR3 is built from 14 residues. Germline loops: CDR1 MNHEY, CDR2 SVGAGI. The CDR3 region is CASSYGGGVQTQYF. CDR3 nucleotides: TGTGCCAGCAGTTACGGCGGGGGCGTCCAGACCCAGTACTTC.

The chain combines TRBV7-9 with TRBJ1-6, with TRBD1 as a possible D gene (6 bases). CDR1 and CDR2 from the germline V gene are SEHNR and FQNEAQ (reference sequence). V was clipped by 10 bases and J by 10 bases, with 14 bases between them. CDR3 length equals 12 residues. CDR3 sequence: CATSGEYSPLHF. DNA of the CDR3: TGTGCCACCTCAGGGGAATACTCACCCCTCCACTTT.

The V and J genes are TRBV28 and TRBJ1-4; D ambiguous. Germline assignment: CDR1 MDHEN and CDR2 SYDVKM. The CDR3 totals 12 residues. V was pared by 6 bases and J by 8 bases, with 10 bases between. The CDR3 DNA reads as TGTGCCAGCAGCCAAACCAGGGAAAAACTGTTTTTT. Translation: CASSQTREKLFF.

This CDR3 reads CASSLSGFEAFF. CDR3 sequence (DNA): TGTGCCAGCAGTTTATCCGGGTTTGAAGCTTTCTTT. The chain employs TRBV28 and TRBJ1-1; no clear D. CDR1 and CDR2 (germline): MDHEN, SYDVKM. Trimming removed 1 base at V and 7 bases at J, with 7 bases between. The CDR3 spans 12 residues.

The rearrangement uses TRBV28 and TRBJ1-1, with D perhaps matching TRBD1 (5 bases). V lost 5 bases, J lost 3 bases, and 13 bases lay in between. In germline, CDR1 is MDHEN, CDR2 SYDVKM. There are 14 residues in the CDR3. The CDR3 here is CASSPRTRDTEAFF. CDR3 nucleotide sequence: TGTGCCAGCAGTCCGCGGACCAGGGACACTGAAGCTTTCTTT. Filled out from reference TRBV28 and TRBJ1-1, the complete variable domain reads DVKVTQSSRYLVKRTGEKVFLECVQDMDHENMFWYRQDPGLGLRLIYFSYDVKMKEKGDIPEGYSVSREKKERFSLILESASTNQTSMYLCASSPRTRDTEAFFGQGTRLTVV.

The chain joins TRBV25-1 to TRBJ1-2; a weak D match, TRBD1 (5 bases). V was shortened by 3 bases and J by 3 bases, with 14 bases between the two germline ends. Germline CDR1 MGHDK, CDR2 SYGVNS. The CDR3 length is 15 residues. The CDR3, as DNA: TGTGCCAGCAGTGACCTCCGGCAGGGTGACTATGGCTACACCTTC. As protein: CASSDLRQGDYGYTF.

The chain carries TRBV6-5 and TRBJ1-1, with D possibly matching TRBD1 (5 bases). CDR3 length equals 16 residues. The germline V gene has CDR1 MNHEY and CDR2 SVGAGI. V was shortened by 4 bases and J by 2 bases, with 17 bases between the two germline ends. CDR3 amino acids: CASSSDIPAENTEAFF. The CDR3 nucleotides read TGTGCCAGCAGTTCGGACATACCCGCCGAAAACACTGAAGCTTTCTTT.

The CDR3 protein is CASSRSYGGDTQYF. The CDR3 coding sequence is TGTGCCAGCAGTAGGTCTTACGGGGGGGATACGCAGTATTTT. The chain has TRBV6-5 and TRBJ2-3, with 7 bases that match TRBD2. This CDR3 has 14 residues. V gave up 5 bases and J gave up 6 bases; unmatched junction bases: 8. Germline CDR1 is MNHEY and CDR2 is SVGAGI.

The chain employs TRBV5-1 and TRBJ2-7, with 9 bases lining up with TRBD1. CDR1 and CDR2 (germline): SGHRS, YFSETQ. The CDR3 spans 13 residues. Unmatched junction bases numbered 6, after V lost 3 bases and J lost 8 bases. This chain's CDR3 is CASSSWTGDKQYF. Here the CDR3 DNA reads TGCGCCAGCAGCTCCTGGACAGGGGATAAGCAGTACTTC. The entire variable domain, with the rest obtained from reference TRBV5-1 and TRBJ2-7, is as follows: KAGVTQTPRYLIKTRGQQVTLSCSPISGHRSVSWYQQTPGQGLQFLFEYFSETQRNKGNFPGRFSGRQFSNSRSEMNVSTLELGDSALYLCASSSWTGDKQYFGPGTRLTVT.

This clone came up a few times. The J gene is TRBJ1-2, the V gene TRBV4-1; D call uncertain. The CDR3 is 15 amino acids. Germline V gene lookup returns CDR1 MGHRA and CDR2 YSYEKL. V lost 1 base, J lost 4 bases, and 13 bases lay in between. CDR3 sequence: CASSQARRTIYGYTF. CDR3 DNA sequence: TGCGCCAGCAGCCAAGCCCGGAGGACGATCTATGGCTACACCTTC.

The chain carries TRBV19 and TRBJ2-6; no reliable D call. Trimming took 3 bases from V and 2 from J, leaving 11 bases between them. This CDR3 spans 16 amino acids. Germline loops: CDR1 LNHDA, CDR2 SQIVND (reference sequence). CDR3: CASSIIQNPGANVLTF. As DNA, the CDR3 is TGTGCCAGTAGTATTATACAGAACCCTGGGGCCAACGTCCTGACTTTC.

The chain combines TRBV7-3 with TRBJ2-7; 7 nucleotides agree with TRBD2. There are 15 residues in the CDR3. Trimming cost V 1 base and J 5 bases; bases outside gene matches: 8. The germline V gene encodes CDR1 SGHTA and CDR2 FQGTGA. DNA for the CDR3: TGTGCCAGCAGCTTAAATTTAGGGCTAGCGGACGAGCAGTACTTC. This translates into CASSLNLGLADEQYF.

The chain recombines TRBV5-5 with TRBJ1-1; D is perhaps TRBD1 (6 bases). Trimming cost V 6 bases and J 1 base, with 16 bases left between them. Per the germline V gene, CDR1 is SGHKS and CDR2 is YYEKEE (reference sequence). The CDR3 has 15 amino acids. CDR3: CASIQTGRGNTEAFF. In DNA, the CDR3 is TGTGCCAGCATACAGACGGGCAGGGGGAACACTGAAGCTTTCTTT.

The rearrangement uses TRBV27 and TRBJ1-6, with TRBD1 as a possible D gene (5 bases). Germline V CDR1 and CDR2: MNHEY, SMNVEV (reference sequence). This CDR3 has 17 residues. The V and J ends lost 4 bases and 0 bases respectively, with 13 bases between them. CDR3 bases: TGTGCCAGCAGTTCTGGGACTGGGAGCTCCTATAATTCACCCCTCCACTTT. This translates into CASSSGTGSSYNSPLHF.

This chain links TRBV25-1 with TRBJ2-3; D unresolved. Trimming took off 0 bases at V and 0 bases at J, with 4 bases between the two ends. This CDR3 contains 14 residues. Per germline, CDR1 MGHDK and CDR2 SYGVNS. The CDR3: CASSEYASTDTQYF. DNA for the CDR3: TGTGCCAGCAGTGAATACGCCAGCACAGATACGCAGTATTTT.